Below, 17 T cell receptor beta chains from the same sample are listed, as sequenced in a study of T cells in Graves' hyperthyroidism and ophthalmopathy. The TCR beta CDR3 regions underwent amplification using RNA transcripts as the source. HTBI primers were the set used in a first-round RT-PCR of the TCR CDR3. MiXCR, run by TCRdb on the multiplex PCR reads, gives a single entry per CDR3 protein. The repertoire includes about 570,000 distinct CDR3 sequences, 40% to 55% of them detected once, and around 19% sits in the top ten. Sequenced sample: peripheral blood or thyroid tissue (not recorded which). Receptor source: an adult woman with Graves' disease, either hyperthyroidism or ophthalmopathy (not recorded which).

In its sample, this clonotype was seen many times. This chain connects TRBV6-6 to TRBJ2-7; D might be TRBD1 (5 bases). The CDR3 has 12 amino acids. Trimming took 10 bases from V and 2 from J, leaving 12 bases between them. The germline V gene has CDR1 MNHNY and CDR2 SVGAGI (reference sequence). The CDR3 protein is CATGLGPYEQYF. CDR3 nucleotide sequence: TGTGCCACCGGCTTGGGGCCCTACGAGCAGTACTTC.

Here the CDR3 reads CAISEGQNSGNTIYF. The DNA for the CDR3 is TGTGCCATCAGTGAAGGACAGAACTCTGGAAACACCATATATTTT. V usage is TRBV10-3 and J usage is TRBJ1-3; a weak D match, TRBD1 (6 bases). The V end was cut by 3 bases, the J end by 0 bases, with 9 bases between. Germline values: CDR1 ENHRY, CDR2 SYGVKD. The CDR3 is made up of 15 amino acids.

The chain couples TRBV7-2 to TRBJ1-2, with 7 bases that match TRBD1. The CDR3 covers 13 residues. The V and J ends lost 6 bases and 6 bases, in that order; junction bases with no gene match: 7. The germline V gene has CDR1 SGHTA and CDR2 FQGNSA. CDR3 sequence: CASSPRQGHGYTF. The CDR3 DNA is TGTGCCAGCAGTCCAAGACAGGGCCATGGCTACACCTTC.

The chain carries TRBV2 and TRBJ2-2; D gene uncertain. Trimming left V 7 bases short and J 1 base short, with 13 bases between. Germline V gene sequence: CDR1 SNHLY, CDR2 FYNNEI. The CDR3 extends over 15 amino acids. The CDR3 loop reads CASTHPLMNTGELFF. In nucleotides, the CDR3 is TGTGCCAGCACCCACCCACTTATGAACACCGGGGAGCTGTTTTTT.

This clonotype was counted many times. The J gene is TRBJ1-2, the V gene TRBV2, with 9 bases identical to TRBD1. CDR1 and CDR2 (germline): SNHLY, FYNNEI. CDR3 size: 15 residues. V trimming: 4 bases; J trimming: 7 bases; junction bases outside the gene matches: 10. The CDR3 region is CASSADRDRVRGYTF. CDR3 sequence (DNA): TGTGCCAGCAGTGCAGACCGGGACAGGGTCCGTGGCTACACCTTC.

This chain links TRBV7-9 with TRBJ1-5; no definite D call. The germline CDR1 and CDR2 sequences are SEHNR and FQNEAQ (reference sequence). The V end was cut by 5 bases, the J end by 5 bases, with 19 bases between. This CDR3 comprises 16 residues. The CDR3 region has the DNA TGTGCCAGCAGCCCCGTTGGGGAGGGAAAATATCAGCCCCAGCATTTT. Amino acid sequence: CASSPVGEGKYQPQHF.

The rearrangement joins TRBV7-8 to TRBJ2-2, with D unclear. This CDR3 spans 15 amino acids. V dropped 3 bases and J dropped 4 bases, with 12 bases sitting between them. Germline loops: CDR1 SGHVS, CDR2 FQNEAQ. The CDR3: CASSLTPSATGELFF. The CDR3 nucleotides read TGTGCCAGCAGCTTGACACCCTCGGCCACCGGGGAGCTGTTTTTT.

CDR3 in amino acids: CASSFRPAAEQYF. The DNA for the CDR3 is TGTGCCAGCAGCTTCCGCCCGGCCGCCGAGCAGTACTTC. The J gene is TRBJ2-7, the V gene TRBV9; D gene unclear. This CDR3 is 13 amino acids long. V lost 4 bases and J lost 6, with 14 bases in between. Germline V gives CDR1 SGDLS, CDR2 YYNGEE. The full variable domain, completed using reference TRBV9 and TRBJ2-7, is DSGVTQTPKHLITATGQRVTLRCSPRSGDLSVYWYQQSLDQGLQFLIQYYNGEERAKGNILERFSAQQFPDLHSELNLSSLELGDSALYFCASSFRPAAEQYFGPGTRLTVT.

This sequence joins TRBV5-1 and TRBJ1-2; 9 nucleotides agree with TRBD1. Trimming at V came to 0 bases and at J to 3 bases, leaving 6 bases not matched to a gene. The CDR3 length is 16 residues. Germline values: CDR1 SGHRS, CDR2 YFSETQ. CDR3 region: CASSLVGDRADYGYTF. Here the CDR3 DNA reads TGCGCCAGCAGCTTGGTGGGGGACAGGGCGGACTATGGCTACACCTTC.

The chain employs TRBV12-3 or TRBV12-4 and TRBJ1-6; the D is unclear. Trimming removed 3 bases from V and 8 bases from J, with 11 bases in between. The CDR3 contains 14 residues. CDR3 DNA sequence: TGTGCCAGCAGTTTGAGCAGGACCGATTCACCCCTCCACTTT. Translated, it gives CASSLSRTDSPLHF.

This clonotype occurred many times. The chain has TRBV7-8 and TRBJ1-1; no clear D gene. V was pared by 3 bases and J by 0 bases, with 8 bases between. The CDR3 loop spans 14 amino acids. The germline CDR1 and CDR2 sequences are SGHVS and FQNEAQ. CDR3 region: CASSFGPMNTEAFF. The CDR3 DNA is TGTGCCAGCAGCTTTGGGCCGATGAACACTGAAGCTTTCTTT. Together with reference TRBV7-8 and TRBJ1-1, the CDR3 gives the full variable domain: GAGVSQSPRYKVAKRGQDVALRCDPISGHVSLFWYQQALGQGPEFLTYFQNEAQLDKSGLPSDRFFAERPEGSVSTLKIQRTQQEDSAVYLCASSFGPMNTEAFFGQGTRLTVV.

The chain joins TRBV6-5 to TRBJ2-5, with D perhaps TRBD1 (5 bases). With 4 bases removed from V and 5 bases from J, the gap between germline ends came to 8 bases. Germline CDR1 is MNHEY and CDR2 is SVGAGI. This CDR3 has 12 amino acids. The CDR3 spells CASSSGLETQYF. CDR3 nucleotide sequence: TGTGCCAGCAGTTCAGGGTTGGAGACCCAGTACTTC.

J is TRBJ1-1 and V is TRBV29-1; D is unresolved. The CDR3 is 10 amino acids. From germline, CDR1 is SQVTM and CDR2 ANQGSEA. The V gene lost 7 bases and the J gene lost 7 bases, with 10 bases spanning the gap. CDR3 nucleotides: TGCAGCGGTGTAAAGGGTGAAGCTTTCTTT. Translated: CSGVKGEAFF.

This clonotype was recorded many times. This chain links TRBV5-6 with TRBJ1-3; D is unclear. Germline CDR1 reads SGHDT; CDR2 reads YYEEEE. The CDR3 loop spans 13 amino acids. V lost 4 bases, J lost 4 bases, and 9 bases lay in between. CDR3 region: CASSRRNGNTIYF. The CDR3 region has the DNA TGTGCCAGCAGCCGACGAAACGGAAACACCATATATTTT.

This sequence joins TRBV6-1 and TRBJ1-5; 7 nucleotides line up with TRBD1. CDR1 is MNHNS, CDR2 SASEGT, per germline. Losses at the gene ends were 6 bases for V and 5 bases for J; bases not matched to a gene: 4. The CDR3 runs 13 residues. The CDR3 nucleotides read TGTGCCAGCAGCAAAGACAGGGATCAGCCCCAGCATTTT. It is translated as CASSKDRDQPQHF.

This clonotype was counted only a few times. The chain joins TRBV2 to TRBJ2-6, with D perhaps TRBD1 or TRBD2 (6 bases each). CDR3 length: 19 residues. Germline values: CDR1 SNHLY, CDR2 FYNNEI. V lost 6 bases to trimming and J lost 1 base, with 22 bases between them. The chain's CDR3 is CASSFIGGSLLSGANVLTF. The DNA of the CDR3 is TGTGCCAGCAGCTTCATCGGGGGCAGCCTTCTGTCTGGGGCCAACGTCCTGACTTTC.

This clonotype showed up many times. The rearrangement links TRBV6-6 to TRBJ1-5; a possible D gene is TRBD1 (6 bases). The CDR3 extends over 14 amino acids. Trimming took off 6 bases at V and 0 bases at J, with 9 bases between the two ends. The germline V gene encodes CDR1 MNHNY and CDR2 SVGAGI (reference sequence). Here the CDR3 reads CASSKGDSNQPQHF. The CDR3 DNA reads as TGTGCCAGCAGCAAGGGGGATAGCAATCAGCCCCAGCATTTT.